This T cell receptor (beta chain) originates from a study of regulatory T cells in long-lasting Graves disease. Arm-PCR of CDR3 regions and iRepertoire HTBI primers were used to build TCR beta libraries. TCRdb re-analysed the multiplex PCR reads in MiXCR, keeping a single row per CDR3 protein. Among 400,000 to 500,000 distinct CDR3 sequences listed, roughly 22% were seen once. Time point specified: persistent/refractory GD, antithyroid drugs over 5 years with positive TRAb. Extracted RNA from PBMCs served as the source of the TCR library. This clonotype showed up just a few times. This CDR3 region has 14 residues. CDR1 is KGHDR and CDR2 is SFDVKD in the germline V gene. Trimming took off 10 bases at V and 2 bases at J, with 15 bases between the two ends.

The source was peripheral blood mononuclear cells (PBMCs), collected when the disease was refractory, from a patient treated with antithyroid drugs. This sequence joins TRBV24-1 and TRBJ2-3; tentative D call: TRBD2 (6 bases). The sequence was collected from a female donor with Graves disease. The CDR3 bases are TGTGCCACAAGTTCGTCGCGGGACACAGATACGCAGTATTTT. This encodes CATSSSRDTDTQYF.